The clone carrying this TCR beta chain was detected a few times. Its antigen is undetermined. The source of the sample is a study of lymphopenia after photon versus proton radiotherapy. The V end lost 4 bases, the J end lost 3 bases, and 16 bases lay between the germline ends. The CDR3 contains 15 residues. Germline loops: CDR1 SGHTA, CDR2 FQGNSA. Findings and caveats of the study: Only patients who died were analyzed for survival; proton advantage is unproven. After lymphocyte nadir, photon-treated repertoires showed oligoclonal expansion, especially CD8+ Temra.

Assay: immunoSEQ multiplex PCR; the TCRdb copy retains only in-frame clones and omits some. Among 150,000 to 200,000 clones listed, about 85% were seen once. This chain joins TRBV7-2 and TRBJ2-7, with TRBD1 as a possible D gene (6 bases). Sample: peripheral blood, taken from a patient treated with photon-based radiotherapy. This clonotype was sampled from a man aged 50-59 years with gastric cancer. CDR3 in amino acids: CASSSRTVRSYEQYF. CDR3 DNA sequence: TGTGCCAGCAGCTCCAGGACAGTGAGGAGCTACGAGCAGTACTTC.